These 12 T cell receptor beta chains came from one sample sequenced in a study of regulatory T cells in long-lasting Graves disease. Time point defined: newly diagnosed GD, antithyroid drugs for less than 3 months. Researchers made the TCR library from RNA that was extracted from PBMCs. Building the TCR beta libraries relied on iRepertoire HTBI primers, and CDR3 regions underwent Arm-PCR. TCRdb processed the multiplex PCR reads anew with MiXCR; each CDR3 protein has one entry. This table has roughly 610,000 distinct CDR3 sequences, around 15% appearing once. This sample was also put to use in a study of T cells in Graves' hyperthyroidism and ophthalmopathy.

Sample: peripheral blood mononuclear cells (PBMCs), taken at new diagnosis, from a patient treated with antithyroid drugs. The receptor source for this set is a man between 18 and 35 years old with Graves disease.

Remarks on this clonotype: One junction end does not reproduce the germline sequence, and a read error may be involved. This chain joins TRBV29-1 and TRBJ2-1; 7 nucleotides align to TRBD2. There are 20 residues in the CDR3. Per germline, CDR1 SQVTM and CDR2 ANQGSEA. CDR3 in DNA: TGCAGCGTCCGACCGGGCACTGGTGCGTCTAGCGGCTCCTCCTACAATGAGCGGTTCTTC. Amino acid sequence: CSVRPGTGASSGSSYNERFF.

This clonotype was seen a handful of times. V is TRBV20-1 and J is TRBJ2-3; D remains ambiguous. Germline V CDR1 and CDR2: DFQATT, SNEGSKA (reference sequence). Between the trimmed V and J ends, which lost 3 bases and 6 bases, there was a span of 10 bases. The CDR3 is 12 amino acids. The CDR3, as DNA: TGCAGTGCTAGTATGTCTGCGGATACGCAGTATTTT. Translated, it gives CSASMSADTQYF.

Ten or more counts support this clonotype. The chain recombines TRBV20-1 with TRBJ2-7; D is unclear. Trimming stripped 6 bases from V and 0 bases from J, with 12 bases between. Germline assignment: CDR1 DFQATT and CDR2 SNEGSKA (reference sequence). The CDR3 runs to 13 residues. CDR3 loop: CSAATPSSYEQYF. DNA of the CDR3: TGCAGTGCAGCGACCCCTAGCTCCTACGAGCAGTACTTC.

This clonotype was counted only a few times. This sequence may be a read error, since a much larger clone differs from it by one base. The CDR3 nucleotides are TGTGCCAGCAGGGGACAGACAACAACTAACTATGGCTACACCTTC. Amino acid sequence: CASRGQTTTNYGYTF. The J gene is TRBJ1-2, the V gene TRBV27; 7 nucleotides agree with TRBD1. This CDR3 region has 15 residues. The V gene's germline CDR1 is MNHEY and CDR2 SMNVEV (reference sequence). V was clipped by 6 bases and J by 0 bases; unmatched bases: 7.

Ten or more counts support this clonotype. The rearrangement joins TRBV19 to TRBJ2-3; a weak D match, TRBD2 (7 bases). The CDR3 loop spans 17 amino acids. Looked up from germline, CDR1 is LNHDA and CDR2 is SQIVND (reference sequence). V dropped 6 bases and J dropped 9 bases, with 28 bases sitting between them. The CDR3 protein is CASSPFLSRGGAGTQYF. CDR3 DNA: TGTGCCAGTAGCCCCTTCCTTTCTCGCGGGGGCGCAGGGACGCAGTATTTT.

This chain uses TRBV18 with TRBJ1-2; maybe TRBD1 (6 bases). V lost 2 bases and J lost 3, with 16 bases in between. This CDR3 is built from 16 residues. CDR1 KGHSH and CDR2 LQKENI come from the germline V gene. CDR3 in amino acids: CASSPIGQSGDYGYTF. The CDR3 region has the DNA TGTGCCAGCTCACCAATTGGACAGTCAGGCGACTATGGCTACACCTTC.

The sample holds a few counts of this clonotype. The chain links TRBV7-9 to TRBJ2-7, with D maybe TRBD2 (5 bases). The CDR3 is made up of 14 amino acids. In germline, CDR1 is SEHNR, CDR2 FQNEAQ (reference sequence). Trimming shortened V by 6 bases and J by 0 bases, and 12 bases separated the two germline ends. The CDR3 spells CASSPPTNSYEQYF. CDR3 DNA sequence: TGTGCCAGCAGTCCTCCGACTAACTCCTACGAGCAGTACTTC. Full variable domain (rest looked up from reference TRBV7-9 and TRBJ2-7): DTGVSQNPRHKITKRGQNVTFRCDPISEHNRLYWYRQTLGQGPEFLTYFQNEAQLEKSRLLSDRFSAERPKGSFSTLEIQRTEQGDSAMYLCASSPPTNSYEQYFGPGTRLTVT.

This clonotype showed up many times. CDR3 DNA: TGTGCCAGTAGTTTTGGCGTTGCGAACACCGGGGAGCTGTTTTTT. Its protein is CASSFGVANTGELFF. The chain uses TRBV19 and TRBJ2-2, with D uncertain. Germline loops: CDR1 LNHDA, CDR2 SQIVND (reference sequence). The CDR3 loop spans 15 amino acids. The ends were cut back, 5 bases at V and 0 bases at J, with 10 bases in the middle.

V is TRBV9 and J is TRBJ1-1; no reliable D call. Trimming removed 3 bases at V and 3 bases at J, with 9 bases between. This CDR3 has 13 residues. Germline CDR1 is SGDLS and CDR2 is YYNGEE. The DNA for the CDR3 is TGTGCCAGCAGCGGAGGAGAATACACTGAAGCTTTCTTT. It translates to CASSGGEYTEAFF.

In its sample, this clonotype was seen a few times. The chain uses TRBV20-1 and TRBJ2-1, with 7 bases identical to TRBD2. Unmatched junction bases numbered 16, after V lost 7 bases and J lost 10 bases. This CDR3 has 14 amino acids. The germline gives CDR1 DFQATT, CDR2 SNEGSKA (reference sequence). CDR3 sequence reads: CSVHRVGGESEQFF. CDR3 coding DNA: TGCAGTGTGCATAGAGTGGGAGGGGAATCGGAGCAGTTCTTC.

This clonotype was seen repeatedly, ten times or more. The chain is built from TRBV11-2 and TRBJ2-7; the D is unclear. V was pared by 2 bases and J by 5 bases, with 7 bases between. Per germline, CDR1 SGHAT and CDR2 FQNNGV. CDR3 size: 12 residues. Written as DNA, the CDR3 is TGTGCCAGCAGCTTATCAACCAACGAGCAGTACTTC. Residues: CASSLSTNEQYF.

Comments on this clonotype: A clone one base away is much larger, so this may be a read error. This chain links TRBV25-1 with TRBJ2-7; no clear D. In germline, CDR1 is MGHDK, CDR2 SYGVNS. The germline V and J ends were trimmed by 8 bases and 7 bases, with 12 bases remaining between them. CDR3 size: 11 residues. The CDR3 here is CASAVGGEQYF. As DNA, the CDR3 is TGTGCCAGCGCTGTAGGTGGTGAGCAGTACTTC.